The next 15 T cell receptor beta chains were all read from a single sample in a study of T cell responses to AZD1222 COVID-19 vaccine. Produced via immunoSEQ multiplex PCR; TCRdb's table is partial and in-frame only. The sample has some 110,000 clones, 86% seen once. This specimen consisted of peripheral blood, obtained 28 days after the second AZD1222 dose. The receptors were sampled from an adult who received the AZD1222 COVID-19 vaccine.

This chain links TRBV7-2 with TRBJ2-7; 11 bases agree with TRBD1. There are 15 residues in the CDR3. The germline V gene has CDR1 SGHTA and CDR2 FQGNSA. Trimming cost V 5 bases and J 1 base; bases outside gene matches: 4. CDR3 nucleotide sequence: TGTGCCAGCAGCCGGACAGGGGGCCTATCCTACGAGCAGTACTTC. Protein: CASSRTGGLSYEQYF. Combining the CDR3 with reference TRBV7-2 and TRBJ2-7 gives the whole variable domain GAGVSQSPSNKVTEKGKDVELRCDPISGHTALYWYRQSLGQGLEFLIYFQGNSAPDKSGLPSDRFSAERTGGSVSTLTIQRTQQEDSAVYLCASSRTGGLSYEQYFGPGTRLTVT.

V is TRBV14 and J is TRBJ2-5; the D is unclear. The length of the CDR3 is 18 residues. Germline V gene sequence: CDR1 SGHDN, CDR2 FVKESK. Between the trimmed V and J ends, which lost 3 bases and 4 bases, there was a span of 24 bases. Here the CDR3 DNA reads TGTGCCAGCAGCCAGGACCGAGATAGTTTTGGCTTTGGAGAGACCCAGTACTTC. Its protein product is CASSQDRDSFGFGETQYF. Variable domain in full (rest from reference TRBV14 and TRBJ2-5): EAGVTQFPSHSVIEKGQTVTLRCDPISGHDNLYWYRRVMGKEIKFLLHFVKESKQDESGMPNNRFLAERTGGTYSTLKVQPAELEDSGVYFCASSQDRDSFGFGETQYFGPGTRLLVL.

The genes are TRBV12-3 or TRBV12-4 and TRBJ1-1; TRBD1 aligns across 7 bases. The trim removed 5 bases at V and 5 bases at J, leaving 5 bases unmatched. The CDR3 consists of 13 residues. CDR3 coding DNA: TGTGCCAGCAGTAAACAGGGGTGGACTGAAGCTTTCTTT. Translation: CASSKQGWTEAFF.

The chain combines TRBV9 with TRBJ1-2, with D unresolved. CDR3 size: 13 residues. Germline CDR1 and CDR2: SGDLS and YYNGEE. V dropped 4 bases and J dropped 1 base, with 8 bases sitting between them. The CDR3 DNA is TGTGCCAGCAGCCGAGACCTTAACTATGGCTACACCTTC. Encoded protein: CASSRDLNYGYTF.

The chain has TRBV3-1 (or the pseudogene TRBV3-2) and TRBJ1-2; D not certain. Deletions cut 2 bases from V and 4 bases from J, with 17 bases between. Germline-derived CDR1 and CDR2 are LGHDT and YNNKEL (reference sequence). This CDR3 contains 16 residues. This CDR3 reads CASSQLFGGNTYGYTF. CDR3 coding DNA: TGTGCCAGCAGCCAACTCTTTGGCGGGAATACCTATGGCTACACCTTC.

J is TRBJ2-7 and V is TRBV4-1; D ambiguous. In germline, CDR1 is MGHRA, CDR2 YSYEKL. Trimming stripped 1 base from V and 0 bases from J, with 19 bases between. This CDR3 comprises 18 residues. CDR3 region: CASSQVQTLATGSYEQYF. As DNA, the CDR3 is TGCGCCAGCAGCCAAGTCCAAACACTGGCGACGGGCTCCTACGAGCAGTACTTC.

This clone was detected only once. This chain connects TRBV28 to TRBJ1-2; D possibly corresponds to TRBD1 (6 bases). The germline gives CDR1 MDHEN, CDR2 SYDVKM. V was clipped by 7 bases and J by 5 bases, with 17 bases between them. The CDR3 loop spans 14 amino acids. This CDR3 reads CASTEGGGGYGYTF. The CDR3, as DNA: TGTGCCAGCACCGAGGGGGGTGGAGGTTATGGCTACACCTTC.

The rearrangement links TRBV18 to TRBJ2-7, with TRBD1 as a possible D gene (5 bases). Germline CDR1 is KGHSH and CDR2 is LQKENI. CDR3 length: 15 residues. The V end was cut by 2 bases, the J end by 6 bases, with 17 bases between. The CDR3: CASSPFRELRGEQYF. Here the CDR3 DNA reads TGTGCCAGCTCACCATTCAGGGAACTTCGCGGCGAGCAGTACTTC.

The CDR3, as DNA: TGTGCCAGCAGCACCCGTTTGAGCGGGGAGCTGTTTTTT. Protein sequence: CASSTRLSGELFF. The gene calls are TRBV14 and TRBJ2-2; D not resolved. CDR1 and CDR2 (germline): SGHDN, FVKESK. The CDR3 is 13 amino acids. Trimming took 5 bases from V and 7 from J, leaving 11 bases between them.

J is TRBJ2-2 and V is TRBV11-2; 9 positions match TRBD2. Germline lookup yields CDR1 SGHAT and CDR2 FQNNGV. This CDR3 contains 18 residues. With V trimmed by 2 bases and J by 3 bases, 10 bases remained unmatched. The CDR3 DNA reads as TGTGCCAGCAGCTTATGGGGCGGGAGGGCCGCGGACACCGGGGAGCTGTTTTTT. The encoded protein is CASSLWGGRAADTGELFF.

The chain employs TRBV7-9 and TRBJ1-1, with TRBD1 as a possible D gene (6 bases). The CDR3 runs 15 residues. CDR1 is SEHNR and CDR2 is FQNEAQ in the germline V gene (reference sequence). V was pared by 8 bases and J by 0 bases, with 16 bases between. This CDR3 reads CASGGKNRLNTEAFF. The CDR3 DNA is TGTGCCAGCGGGGGCAAGAACAGGCTGAACACTGAAGCTTTCTTT.

V and J are TRBV7-9 and TRBJ2-5; D is perhaps TRBD2 (5 bases). The CDR3 has 14 residues. With 2 bases removed from V and 5 bases from J, the gap between germline ends came to 12 bases. The V gene's germline CDR1 is SEHNR and CDR2 FQNEAQ (reference sequence). Written as DNA, the CDR3 is TGTGCCAGCAGCTTAATGGGAGTGGAGGAGACCCAGTACTTC. It translates to CASSLMGVEETQYF.

This clone has at least ten counts. The genes are TRBV19 and TRBJ1-6, with D possibly matching TRBD1 (6 bases). The CDR3 sequence is 14 residues long. CDR1 and CDR2 (germline): LNHDA, SQIVND (reference sequence). V dropped 9 bases and J dropped 7 bases, with 16 bases sitting between them. The CDR3 is CASSFPGVNSPLHF. CDR3 in DNA: TGTGCCAGCTCCTTCCCAGGGGTAAATTCACCCCTCCACTTT.

The chain uses TRBV10-3 and TRBJ1-5, with 7 bases that match TRBD1. Germline V gives CDR1 ENHRY, CDR2 SYGVKD. The CDR3 sequence is 15 residues long. The J segment lost 0 bases and the V segment lost 3 bases, leaving 2 bases of the junction unmatched. CDR3 nucleotide sequence: TGTGCCATCAGTGAACGGGACAGTAGCAATCAGCCCCAGCATTTT. Translation: CAISERDSSNQPQHF.

The V gene is TRBV27, the J gene TRBJ2-2, with TRBD1 matching 7 bases. The germline gives CDR1 MNHEY, CDR2 SMNVEV (reference sequence). CDR3 length: 20 amino acids. The J segment lost 8 bases and the V segment lost 5 bases, leaving 26 bases of the junction unmatched. The CDR3 loop is CASSPLPPPGTRTRGGELFF. The CDR3 DNA reads as TGTGCCAGCAGTCCCCTCCCCCCACCAGGCACAAGAACCAGGGGGGGGGAGCTGTTTTTT.